This is a list of T cell receptor beta chains from one sample in a study of blood T cell repertoires in COVID-19. TCRdb's table, derived via immunoSEQ multiplex PCR, lists solely in-frame clones and lacks some. The sample has around 300,000 clones; roughly nine tenths are singletons. The sequenced material came from PBMCs or T cells enriched from blood (not recorded which). The source of these receptors is a woman aged 18 to 35 who had recovered from COVID-19. Each CDR3 is given with its conserved first and last residue. The order of the fields is J gene, V gene, clone size, D gene, CDR3 protein, CDR3 DNA. D genes are given only for firm matches. Only some rows state a clone size, as once, few, many or a class for expanded clones.

J gene: TRBJ1-1
V gene: TRBV5-1
clone size: once
D gene: -
CDR3 protein: CASSLDRGVAEAFF
CDR3 DNA: TGCGCCAGCAGCTTGGACCGCGGGGTGGCTGAAGCTTTCTTT

J gene: TRBJ2-7
V gene: TRBV11-2
clone size: -
D gene: TRBD2
CDR3 protein: CASSSTSGGAEQYF
CDR3 DNA: TGTGCCAGCAGCTCAACTAGCGGGGGGGCCGAGCAGTACTTC

J gene: TRBJ1-5
V gene: TRBV7-9
clone size: -
D gene: TRBD1
CDR3 protein: CASSRGQGSNQPQHF
CDR3 DNA: TGTGCCAGCAGCCGGGGACAGGGAAGTAATCAGCCCCAGCATTTT

J gene: TRBJ1-1
V gene: TRBV5-1
clone size: -
D gene: -
CDR3 protein: CASSLGAGEGTEAFF
CDR3 DNA: TGCGCCAGCAGCTTGGGGGCAGGGGAGGGCACTGAAGCTTTCTTT

J gene: TRBJ2-7
V gene: TRBV7-9
clone size: -
D gene: -
CDR3 protein: CASSLNGVYEQYF
CDR3 DNA: TGTGCCAGCAGCCTTAACGGGGTCTACGAGCAGTACTTC

J gene: TRBJ2-7
V gene: TRBV9
clone size: -
D gene: TRBD2
CDR3 protein: CASSAGLAGGPEQYF
CDR3 DNA: TGTGCCAGCAGCGCCGGACTAGCGGGGGGGCCCGAGCAGTACTTC

J gene: TRBJ2-2
V gene: TRBV6-5
clone size: -
D gene: -
CDR3 protein: CASRPRENTGELFF
CDR3 DNA: TGTGCCAGCAGACCGAGGGAGAACACCGGGGAGCTGTTTTTT

J gene: TRBJ1-1
V gene: TRBV10-2
clone size: -
D gene: -
CDR3 protein: CASSPLSGSADTEAFF
CDR3 DNA: TGCGCCAGCAGTCCCCTTTCAGGGTCTGCGGACACTGAAGCTTTCTTT

J gene: TRBJ2-7
V gene: TRBV7-9
clone size: -
D gene: -
CDR3 protein: CASSLAQLPGSYEQYF
CDR3 DNA: TGTGCCAGCAGTCTGGCACAACTGCCGGGCTCCTACGAGCAGTACTTC

J gene: TRBJ1-1
V gene: TRBV5-1
clone size: -
D gene: -
CDR3 protein: CASSSLPQGEAFF
CDR3 DNA: TGCGCCAGCAGCTCGCTCCCACAGGGTGAAGCTTTCTTT

J gene: TRBJ1-2
V gene: TRBV28
clone size: -
D gene: -
CDR3 protein: CASTGGTYGYTF
CDR3 DNA: TGTGCCAGCACCGGCGGTACCTATGGCTACACCTTC

J gene: TRBJ2-7
V gene: TRBV5-1
clone size: -
D gene: TRBD1
CDR3 protein: CASSSYRDRGTYEQYF
CDR3 DNA: TGCGCCAGCAGCTCCTACCGGGACAGGGGAACCTACGAGCAGTACTTC

J gene: TRBJ2-1
V gene: TRBV4-2
clone size: -
D gene: -
CDR3 protein: CASSQDRGDEQFF
CDR3 DNA: TGTGCCAGCAGCCAAGATCGCGGCGATGAGCAGTTCTTC

J gene: TRBJ2-1
V gene: TRBV10-2
clone size: -
D gene: TRBD2
CDR3 protein: CASRSGTSGASSYNEQFF
CDR3 DNA: TGCGCCAGCAGGTCCGGGACTAGCGGTGCAAGCTCCTACAATGAGCAGTTCTTC

J gene: TRBJ1-4
V gene: TRBV7-9
clone size: -
D gene: TRBD1
CDR3 protein: CASSQPRDRGRTNEKLFF
CDR3 DNA: TGTGCCAGCAGCCAACCCCGGGACAGGGGGCGGACTAATGAAAAACTGTTTTTT

J gene: TRBJ1-1
V gene: TRBV29-1
clone size: -
D gene: -
CDR3 protein: CSVEEVASTEAFF
CDR3 DNA: TGCAGCGTTGAAGAGGTTGCGAGTACCGAAGCTTTCTTT

J gene: TRBJ2-2
V gene: TRBV5-1
clone size: -
D gene: TRBD2
CDR3 protein: CASSGTERGRNTGELFF
CDR3 DNA: TGCGCCAGCAGCGGAACTGAGCGGGGGCGAAACACCGGGGAGCTGTTTTTT

J gene: TRBJ2-1
V gene: TRBV6-5
clone size: -
D gene: TRBD1
CDR3 protein: CASSYPGTGPSNEQFF
CDR3 DNA: TGTGCCAGCAGTTACCCTGGGACAGGGCCCTCCAATGAGCAGTTCTTC

J gene: TRBJ2-3
V gene: TRBV2
clone size: few
D gene: TRBD1
CDR3 protein: CASSRDRSYTDTQYF
CDR3 DNA: TGTGCCAGCAGCCGGGACAGATCCTACACAGATACGCAGTATTTT

J gene: TRBJ1-3
V gene: TRBV3-1/TRBV3-2
clone size: -
D gene: TRBD1
CDR3 protein: CASSHLGTGGNTIYF
CDR3 DNA: TGTGCCAGCAGCCATTTAGGGACAGGGGGAAACACCATATATTTT

J gene: TRBJ1-3
V gene: TRBV6-5
clone size: -
D gene: TRBD1
CDR3 protein: CASSYTGQSSGNTIYF
CDR3 DNA: TGTGCCAGCAGTTACACGGGACAGAGCTCTGGAAACACCATATATTTT

J gene: TRBJ1-1
V gene: TRBV10-2
clone size: -
D gene: -
CDR3 protein: CASSEWGFDTEAFF
CDR3 DNA: TGCGCCAGCAGTGAGTGGGGCTTTGACACTGAAGCTTTCTTT

J gene: TRBJ1-1
V gene: TRBV30
clone size: -
D gene: -
CDR3 protein: CAWSVIRCNTRIWSGVNTEAFF
CDR3 DNA: TGTGCCTGGAGTGTAATCCGATGCAACACCCGAATTTGGTCCGGGGTAAACACTGAAGCTTTCTTT

J gene: TRBJ2-7
V gene: TRBV5-1
clone size: -
D gene: -
CDR3 protein: CASSLDGGGYEQYF
CDR3 DNA: TGCGCCAGCAGCTTGGATGGGGGAGGATACGAGCAGTACTTC

J gene: TRBJ2-1
V gene: TRBV28
clone size: -
D gene: TRBD2
CDR3 protein: CASSQRRGGLDEQFF
CDR3 DNA: TGTGCCAGCAGCCAAAGACGGGGGGGCCTAGATGAGCAGTTCTTC

J gene: TRBJ1-5
V gene: TRBV24-1
clone size: -
D gene: TRBD1
CDR3 protein: CATSETGGFNQPQHF
CDR3 DNA: TGTGCCACCAGTGAAACAGGGGGCTTCAATCAGCCCCAGCATTTT

J gene: TRBJ2-2
V gene: TRBV29-1
clone size: -
D gene: TRBD2
CDR3 protein: CSVPRLGLAGGVNTGELFF
CDR3 DNA: TGCAGCGTTCCCCGCTTAGGACTAGCGGGGGGAGTAAACACCGGGGAGCTGTTTTTT

J gene: TRBJ1-1
V gene: TRBV2
clone size: -
D gene: -
CDR3 protein: CASSRQVSNTEAFF
CDR3 DNA: TGTGCCAGCAGTCGACAGGTATCGAACACTGAAGCTTTCTTT

J gene: TRBJ1-3
V gene: TRBV5-1
clone size: -
D gene: -
CDR3 protein: CASSPDSSGNTIYF
CDR3 DNA: TGCGCCAGCAGCCCGGACAGCTCTGGAAACACCATATATTTT

J gene: TRBJ2-7
V gene: TRBV28
clone size: -
D gene: -
CDR3 protein: CASSLGDIRAGYEQYF
CDR3 DNA: TGTGCCAGCAGTCTGGGGGACATTCGGGCAGGGTACGAGCAGTACTTC

J gene: TRBJ1-1
V gene: TRBV7-8
clone size: -
D gene: TRBD1
CDR3 protein: CASTLGGRGLTEAFF
CDR3 DNA: TGTGCCAGCACCCTAGGCGGCAGGGGGCTTACTGAAGCTTTCTTT

J gene: TRBJ2-3
V gene: TRBV7-9
clone size: -
D gene: -
CDR3 protein: CASSLGFTGDSDTQYF
CDR3 DNA: TGTGCCAGCAGCTTAGGGTTTACGGGGGACTCGGATACGCAGTATTTT

J gene: TRBJ2-7
V gene: TRBV5-5
clone size: -
D gene: TRBD1
CDR3 protein: CASSLGDRGWNEQYF
CDR3 DNA: TGTGCCAGCAGCTTAGGGGACAGGGGTTGGAACGAGCAGTACTTC

J gene: TRBJ1-5
V gene: TRBV19
clone size: -
D gene: TRBD1
CDR3 protein: CASWGTGSNFNQPQHF
CDR3 DNA: TGTGCCAGCTGGGGGACAGGCTCAAATTTCAATCAGCCCCAGCATTTT

J gene: TRBJ1-3
V gene: TRBV18
clone size: -
D gene: TRBD1
CDR3 protein: CASSPDTGENTIYF
CDR3 DNA: TGTGCCAGCTCACCGGATACAGGGGAAAACACCATATATTTT

J gene: TRBJ2-1
V gene: TRBV6-1
clone size: -
D gene: TRBD2
CDR3 protein: CASSEGGGPYNEQFF
CDR3 DNA: TGTGCCAGCAGTGAAGGCGGGGGACCCTACAATGAGCAGTTCTTC

J gene: TRBJ2-1
V gene: TRBV6-4
clone size: few
D gene: -
CDR3 protein: CASSDRDNNEQFF
CDR3 DNA: TGTGCCAGCAGTGACCGGGACAACAATGAGCAGTTCTTC